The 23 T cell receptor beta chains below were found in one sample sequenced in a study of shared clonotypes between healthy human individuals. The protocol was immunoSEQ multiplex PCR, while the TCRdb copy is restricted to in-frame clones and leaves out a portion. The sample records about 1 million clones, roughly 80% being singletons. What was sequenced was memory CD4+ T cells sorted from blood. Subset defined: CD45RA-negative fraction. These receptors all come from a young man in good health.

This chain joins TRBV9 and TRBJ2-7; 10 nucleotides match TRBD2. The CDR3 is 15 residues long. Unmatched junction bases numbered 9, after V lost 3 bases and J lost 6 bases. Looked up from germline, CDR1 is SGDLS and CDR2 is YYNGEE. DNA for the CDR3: TGTGCCAGCAGCGCCACCCCCGGGACTAGCGTCGAGCAGTACTTC. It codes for CASSATPGTSVEQYF.

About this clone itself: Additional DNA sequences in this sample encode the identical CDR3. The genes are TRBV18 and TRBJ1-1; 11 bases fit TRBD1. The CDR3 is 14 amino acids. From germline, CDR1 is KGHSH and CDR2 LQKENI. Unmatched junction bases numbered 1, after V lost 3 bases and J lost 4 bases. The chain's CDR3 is CASSPGQGVTEAFF. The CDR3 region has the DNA TGTGCCAGCTCACCGGGACAGGGGGTCACTGAAGCTTTCTTT. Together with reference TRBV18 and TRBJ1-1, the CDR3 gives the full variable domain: NAGVMQNPRHLVRRRGQEARLRCSPMKGHSHVYWYRQLPEEGLKFMVYLQKENIIDESGMPKERFSAEFPKEGPSILRIQQVVRGDSAAYFCASSPGQGVTEAFFGQGTRLTVV.

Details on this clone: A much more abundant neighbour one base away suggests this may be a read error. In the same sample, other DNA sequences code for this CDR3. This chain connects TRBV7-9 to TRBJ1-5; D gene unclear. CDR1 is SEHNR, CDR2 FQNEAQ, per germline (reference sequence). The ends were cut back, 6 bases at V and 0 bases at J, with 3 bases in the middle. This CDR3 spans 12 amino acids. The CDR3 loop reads CASSFSNQPQHF. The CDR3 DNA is TGTGCCAGCAGTTTTAGCAATCAGCCCCAGCATTTT. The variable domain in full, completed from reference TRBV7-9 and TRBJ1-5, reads DTGVSQNPRHKITKRGQNVTFRCDPISEHNRLYWYRQTLGQGPEFLTYFQNEAQLEKSRLLSDRFSAERPKGSFSTLEIQRTEQGDSAMYLCASSFSNQPQHFGDGTRLSIL.

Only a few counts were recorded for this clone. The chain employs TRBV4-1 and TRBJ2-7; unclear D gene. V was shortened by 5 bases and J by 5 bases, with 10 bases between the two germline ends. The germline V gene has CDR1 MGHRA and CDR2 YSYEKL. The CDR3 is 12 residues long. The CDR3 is CASSFPSNEQYF. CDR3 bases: TGCGCCAGCAGCTTCCCCTCGAACGAGCAGTACTTC.

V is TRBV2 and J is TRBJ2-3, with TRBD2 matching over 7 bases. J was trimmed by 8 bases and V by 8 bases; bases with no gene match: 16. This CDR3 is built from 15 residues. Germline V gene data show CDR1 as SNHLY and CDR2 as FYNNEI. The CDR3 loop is CASHLEWGGAGTQYF. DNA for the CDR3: TGTGCCAGCCACTTAGAATGGGGAGGGGCGGGTACGCAGTATTTT.

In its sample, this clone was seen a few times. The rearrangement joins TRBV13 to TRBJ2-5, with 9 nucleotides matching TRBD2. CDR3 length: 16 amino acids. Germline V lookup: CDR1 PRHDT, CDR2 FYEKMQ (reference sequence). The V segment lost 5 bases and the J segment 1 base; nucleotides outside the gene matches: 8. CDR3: CASSPRAAGGQETQYF. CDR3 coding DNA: TGTGCCAGCAGCCCCCGGGCAGCGGGGGGCCAAGAGACCCAGTACTTC.

The CDR3 here is CASSLARQGENTIYF. CDR3 DNA: TGTGCCAGCAGCTTAGCGCGACAGGGCGAAAACACCATATATTTT. The chain employs TRBV7-8 and TRBJ1-3; 7 bases line up with TRBD1. With V trimmed by 0 bases and J by 6 bases, 5 bases remained unmatched. Per the germline V gene, CDR1 is SGHVS and CDR2 is FQNEAQ. The CDR3 loop spans 15 amino acids.

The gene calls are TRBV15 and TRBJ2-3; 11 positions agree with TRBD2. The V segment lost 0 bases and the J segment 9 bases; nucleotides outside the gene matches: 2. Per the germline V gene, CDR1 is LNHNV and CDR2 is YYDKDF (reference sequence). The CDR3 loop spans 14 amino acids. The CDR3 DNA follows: TGTGCCACCAGCAGAGATGGGACTAGCGGAACGCAGTATTTT. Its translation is CATSRDGTSGTQYF.

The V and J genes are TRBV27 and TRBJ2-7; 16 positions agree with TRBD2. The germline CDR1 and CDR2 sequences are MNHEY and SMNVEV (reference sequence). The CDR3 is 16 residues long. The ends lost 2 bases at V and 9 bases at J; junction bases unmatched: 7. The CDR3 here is CASSLRGTSGRARQYF. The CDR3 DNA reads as TGTGCCAGCAGTTTAAGGGGGACTAGCGGGAGGGCCAGGCAGTACTTC.

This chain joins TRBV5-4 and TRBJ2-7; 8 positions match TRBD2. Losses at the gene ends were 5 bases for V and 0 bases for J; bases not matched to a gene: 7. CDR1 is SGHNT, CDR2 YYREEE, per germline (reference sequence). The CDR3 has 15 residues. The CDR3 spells CASSKRELASYEQYF. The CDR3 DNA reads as TGTGCCAGCAGTAAGCGGGAGTTGGCCTCCTACGAGCAGTACTTC. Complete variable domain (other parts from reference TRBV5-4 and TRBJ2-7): ETGVTQSPTHLIKTRGQQVTLRCSSQSGHNTVSWYQQALGQGPQFIFQYYREEENGRGNFPPRFSGLQFPNYSSELNVNALELDDSALYLCASSKRELASYEQYFGPGTRLTVT.

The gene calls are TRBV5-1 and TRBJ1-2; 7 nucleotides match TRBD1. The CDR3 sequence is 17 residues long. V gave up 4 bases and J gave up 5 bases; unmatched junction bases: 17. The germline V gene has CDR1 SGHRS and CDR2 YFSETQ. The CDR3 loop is CASSLKTGLGQAYGYTF. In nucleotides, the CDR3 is TGCGCCAGCAGCCTAAAGACAGGGCTAGGGCAAGCTTATGGCTACACCTTC.

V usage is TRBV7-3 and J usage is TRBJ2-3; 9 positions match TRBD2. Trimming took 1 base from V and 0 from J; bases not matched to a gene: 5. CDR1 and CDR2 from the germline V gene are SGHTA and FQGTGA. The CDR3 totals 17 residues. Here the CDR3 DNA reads TGTGCCAGCAGCTTAAGGAGCGGGGGGCCTAGCACAGATACGCAGTATTTT. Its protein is CASSLRSGGPSTDTQYF.

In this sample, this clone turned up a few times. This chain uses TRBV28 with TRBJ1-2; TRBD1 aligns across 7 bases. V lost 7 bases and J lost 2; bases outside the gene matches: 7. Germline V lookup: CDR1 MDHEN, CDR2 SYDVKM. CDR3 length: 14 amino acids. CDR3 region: CASKPGQTNYGYTF. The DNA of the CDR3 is TGTGCCAGCAAGCCGGGACAGACGAACTATGGCTACACCTTC.

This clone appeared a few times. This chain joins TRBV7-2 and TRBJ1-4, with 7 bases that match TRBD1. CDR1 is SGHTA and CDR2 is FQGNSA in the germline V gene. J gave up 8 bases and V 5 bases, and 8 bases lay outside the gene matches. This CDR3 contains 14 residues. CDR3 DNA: TGTGCCAGCAGCCGGACAGGTATCGGAGAAAAACTGTTTTTT. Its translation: CASSRTGIGEKLFF.

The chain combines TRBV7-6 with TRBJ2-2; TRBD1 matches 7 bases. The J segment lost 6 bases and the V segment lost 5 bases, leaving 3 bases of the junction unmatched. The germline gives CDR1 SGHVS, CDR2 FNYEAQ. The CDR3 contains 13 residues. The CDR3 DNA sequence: TGTGCCAGCAGCCCGGGACAGTCCGGGGAGCTGTTTTTT. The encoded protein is CASSPGQSGELFF.

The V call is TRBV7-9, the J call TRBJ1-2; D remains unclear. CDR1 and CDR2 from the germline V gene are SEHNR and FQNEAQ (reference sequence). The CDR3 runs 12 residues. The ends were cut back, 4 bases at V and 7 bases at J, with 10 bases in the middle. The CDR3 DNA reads TGTGCCAGCAGCTCGGAGGGTATTGGCTACACCTTC. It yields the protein CASSSEGIGYTF.

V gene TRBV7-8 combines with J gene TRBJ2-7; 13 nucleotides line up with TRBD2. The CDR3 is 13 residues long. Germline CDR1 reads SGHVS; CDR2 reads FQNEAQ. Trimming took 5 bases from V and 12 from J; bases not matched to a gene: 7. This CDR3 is CASSPGLAGVVYF. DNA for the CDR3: TGTGCCAGCAGCCCAGGACTAGCGGGAGTGGTGTACTTC.

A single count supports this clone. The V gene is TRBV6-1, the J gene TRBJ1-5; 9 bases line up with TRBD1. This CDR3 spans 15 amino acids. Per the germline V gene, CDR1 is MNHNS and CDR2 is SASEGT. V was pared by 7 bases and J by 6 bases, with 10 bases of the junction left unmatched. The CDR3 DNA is TGTGCCAGCAAGGGACAGGGAGGCCCAGGTCAGCCCCAGCATTTT. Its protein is CASKGQGGPGQPQHF.

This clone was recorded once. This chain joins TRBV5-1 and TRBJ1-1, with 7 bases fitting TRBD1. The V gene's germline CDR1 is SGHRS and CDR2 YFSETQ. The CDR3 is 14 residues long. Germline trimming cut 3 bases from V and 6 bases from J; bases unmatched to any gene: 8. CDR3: CASSSFDRAAEAFF. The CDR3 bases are TGCGCCAGCAGCTCGTTTGACAGGGCGGCTGAAGCTTTCTTT.

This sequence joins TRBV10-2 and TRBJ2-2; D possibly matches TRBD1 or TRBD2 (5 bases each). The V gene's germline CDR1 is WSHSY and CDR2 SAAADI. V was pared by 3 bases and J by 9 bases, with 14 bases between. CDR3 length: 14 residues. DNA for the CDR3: TGCGCCAGCAGTGATGGGACCGGTGGACGGGAGCTGTTTTTT. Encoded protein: CASSDGTGGRELFF.

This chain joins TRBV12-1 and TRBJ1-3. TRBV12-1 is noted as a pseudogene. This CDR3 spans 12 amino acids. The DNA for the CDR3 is TGTGCCAGCAGCTTTACCTCCAACACCATATATTTT. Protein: CASSFTSNTIYF.

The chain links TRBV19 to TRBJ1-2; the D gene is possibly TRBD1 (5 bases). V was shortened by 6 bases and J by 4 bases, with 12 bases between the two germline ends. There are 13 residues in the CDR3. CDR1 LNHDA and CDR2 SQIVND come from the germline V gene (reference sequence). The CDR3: CASRTGKVYGYTF. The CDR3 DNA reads TGTGCCAGTAGAACAGGAAAAGTCTATGGCTACACCTTC.

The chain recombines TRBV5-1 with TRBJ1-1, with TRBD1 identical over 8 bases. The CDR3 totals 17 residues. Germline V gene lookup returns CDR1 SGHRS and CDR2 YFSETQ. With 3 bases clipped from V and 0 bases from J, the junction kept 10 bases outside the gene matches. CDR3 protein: CASSWGDRGVMNTEAFF. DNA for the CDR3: TGCGCCAGCAGCTGGGGAGACAGGGGAGTGATGAACACTGAAGCTTTCTTT.